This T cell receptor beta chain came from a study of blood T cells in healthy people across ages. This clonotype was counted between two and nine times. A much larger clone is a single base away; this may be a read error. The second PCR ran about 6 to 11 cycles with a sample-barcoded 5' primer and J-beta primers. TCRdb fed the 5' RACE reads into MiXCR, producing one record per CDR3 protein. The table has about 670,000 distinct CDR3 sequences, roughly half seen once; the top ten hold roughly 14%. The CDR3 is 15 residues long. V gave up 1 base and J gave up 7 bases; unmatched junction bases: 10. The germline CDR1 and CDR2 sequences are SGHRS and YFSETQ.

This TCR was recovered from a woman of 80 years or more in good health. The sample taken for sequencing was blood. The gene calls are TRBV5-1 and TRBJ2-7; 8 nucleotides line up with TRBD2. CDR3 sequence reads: CASSLTSGNGNEQYF. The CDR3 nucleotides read TGCGCCAGCAGCTTGACTAGCGGAAATGGCAATGAGCAGTACTTC.